Below, one TCR beta chain is given with its context. No antigen is known for it. No qualities accompany the bases; no much larger clone lies one base away. This sample was included in a study of blood T cell repertoires in COVID-19 (dated by TCRdb to between 2020 and 2021). Turning to the overall study: Samples from collaborators originated in the United States, Italy and Spain and spanned both the acute and convalescent phases of COVID-19. Where available, HLA class I and class II types were taken from metadata supplied by the sample provider and were not determined by assay-based typing. The sample metadata nearly always contained a de-identified subject ID, COVID-19 status, age in years and sex. The repertoires were released in a freely available public database intended as a resource for research on the immune response to SARS-CoV-2. Samples came from the ongoing ImmuneRACE study (first 160 participants) plus 1,254 subjects from 6 global collaborators. The dataset comprised deeply sampled blood TCRbeta repertoires from subjects exposed to, actively infected with, or recovered from COVID-19. The prospective study material was composed of cDNA or gDNA derived from T cells, B-cell-depleted T cells, or PBMCs.

Each collaborating institution followed its own protocols to collect whole blood in K2EDTA tubes. For TCRbeta analysis, collaborator samples were shipped as frozen whole blood, as isolated PBMCs, or as DNA extracted from either sample type. The investigation overall reported the following: The amount of clinical and demographic metadata varied by source and participant and was provided uncurated.

TCRbeta CDR3 regions were amplified from genomic DNA by means of the immunoSEQ Assay, a bias-controlled multiplex PCR. As for how the authors treated the data: The number of nucleated cells in each sample was estimated by amplification of reference gene primers within the assay. To quantify the absolute abundance of each unique TCRbeta CDR3 rearrangement, sequence reads were collapsed and filtered. For each sample, productive Simpson clonality was calculated as the square root of Simpson's diversity index across productive rearrangements. TCRdb mirrors the immuneACCESS table, restricted to in-frame sequences. Some clones are absent from its copies; in checked studies, under half trace to an unresolved V gene, and the reason for the others is unknown. That table furnishes V, J and clone size, whereas the DNA furnished D and trimming. Present in this sample are around 100,000 clones, roughly 85% of which were seen just once. The top ten clones comprise 1.5% to 2% of the sample.

Trimming takes 2 bases off V and 5 bases off J; junction bases not matched to a gene: 6. Including cysteine and phenylalanine, the CDR3 has 15 amino acids. The kept DNA is CDR3 alone, 45 bases in frame from the first base. The germline V gene encodes CDR1 SGHDT and CDR2 YYEEEE. The origin of this receptor is a woman in her sixties or seventies with active or convalescent COVID-19. The sequence is built from TRBV5-6 and TRBJ1-4; TRBD1 matches 7 bases in the middle. Sequencing used peripheral blood. The nucleotide sequence is TGTGCCAGCAGCTTAGGGACAGTTTTAAATGAAAAACTGTTTTTT. This is translated as CASSLGTVLNEKLFF.